The rows below give T cell receptor beta chains drawn from one sample of a study of blood T cell repertoires in COVID-19. Assay: immunoSEQ multiplex PCR; the TCRdb copy retains only in-frame clones and omits some. The sample yields some 160,000 clones, about 90% seen once. The sequenced material came from peripheral blood. These TCRs come from a woman between 65 and 79 years old with acute or convalescent COVID-19. The conserved cysteine and the conserved F or W are not part of the CDR3 here.

j_call v_call cdr3_length cdr3_aa
TRBJ2-2 TRBV5-5 15 ASSLAGGGPNTGELF
TRBJ1-2 TRBV2 10 ASRPDRGGYT
TRBJ2-3 TRBV24-1 15 ATSDGLAGGHTDTQY
TRBJ1-2 TRBV6-5 9 ASSIRGSYT
TRBJ2-7 TRBV28 17 ASTPASGTGGPSSYEQY
TRBJ1-4 TRBV3-1/TRBV3-2 14 ASSQNYGVPNEKLF
TRBJ2-5 TRBV28 14 ASSLGREGARETQY
TRBJ1-1 TRBV5-5 12 ASSRPRVHTEAF
TRBJ2-3 TRBV5-1 13 ASSLPSGGTDTQY
TRBJ1-5 TRBV7-2 14 ASSLGAGTGGQPQH
TRBJ2-1 TRBV7-2 13 ASSYGTSTYNEQF
TRBJ1-2 TRBV10-1 11 ASSESRQGSYT
TRBJ1-5 TRBV18 13 ASSPTQGFVPPQH
TRBJ1-1 TRBV7-9 13 ASSKSPRENTEAF
TRBJ2-7 TRBV4-3 12 ASSQALSLYEQY
TRBJ1-2 TRBV19 10 ASTDRVYGYT
TRBJ2-7 TRBV3-1/TRBV3-2 14 ASSLGSPPFSYEQY
TRBJ1-2 TRBV5-4 13 ASSLGVGTDYGYT
TRBJ1-1 TRBV12-5 11 ASGPDTKTEAF
TRBJ2-1 TRBV19 13 ASSINAGGTNEQF
TRBJ1-5 TRBV12-3/TRBV12-4 11 ASTLDRGQPQH
TRBJ2-3 TRBV7-9 12 ASSPSGSGDTQY
TRBJ2-1 TRBV7-9 14 ASSQRGGPIYNEQF
TRBJ1-1 TRBV7-9 11 ASSFQGSDEAF
TRBJ2-3 TRBV10-3 12 AISVGGDLLTQY
TRBJ1-5 TRBV6-2/TRBV6-3 16 ASSYGGPGQGSNQPQH